This entry lists 10 T cell receptor beta chains sequenced from one sample in a study of identical twins. TCRdb analysed the 5' RACE reads with MiXCR anew, one entry per CDR3 protein. Here the sample spans around 960,000 distinct CDR3 sequences, approximately 13% being singletons. The same specimen was also included in a second study, on yellow fever vaccine responses in identical twins.

The sample taken for sequencing was PBMCs. The receptors derive from a woman aged 18-29 years in good health.

The chain employs TRBV20-1 and TRBJ1-1, with a tentative D call TRBD1 (5 bases). The ends were cut back, 3 bases at V and 3 bases at J, with 11 bases in the middle. The germline V gene has CDR1 DFQATT and CDR2 SNEGSKA (reference sequence). The CDR3 loop spans 13 amino acids. CDR3 loop: CSASREVYTEAFF. CDR3 DNA: TGCAGTGCTAGCAGGGAAGTGTACACTGAAGCTTTCTTT.

A few counts support this clonotype. CDR3 loop: CASSSFGGGSDGLPLHF. Here the CDR3 DNA reads TGCGCCAGCAGCTCCTTTGGCGGGGGATCCGACGGGCTCCCCCTCCACTTT. This chain links TRBV5-1 with TRBJ1-6, with D tentatively TRBD1 (5 bases). Germline CDR1 reads SGHRS; CDR2 reads YFSETQ. The V end lost 3 bases, the J end lost 13 bases, and 26 bases lay between the germline ends. The CDR3 is 17 amino acids.

This clonotype was counted a few times. The J gene is TRBJ2-5, the V gene TRBV5-1; D unclear. CDR3 length: 13 amino acids. V lost 4 bases, J lost 3 bases, and 10 bases lay in between. In germline, CDR1 is SGHRS, CDR2 YFSETQ. CDR3 sequence reads: CASSPALEETQYF. The DNA for the CDR3 is TGCGCCAGCAGCCCCGCTTTGGAAGAGACCCAGTACTTC.

The chain recombines TRBV7-2 with TRBJ2-1; 9 nucleotides line up with TRBD1. The CDR3 is 17 amino acids. The germline V gene has CDR1 SGHTA and CDR2 FQGNSA. V lost 2 bases, J lost 3 bases, and 8 bases stayed unmatched. The CDR3 region has the DNA TGTGCCAGCAGCTTAAAGGGCGGGACAGGGAGCTACAATGAGCAGTTCTTC. Protein: CASSLKGGTGSYNEQFF.

Only a few counts were recorded for this clonotype. The chain employs TRBV11-2 and TRBJ2-1; 13 bases map to TRBD2. Trimming at V came to 3 bases and at J to 3 bases, leaving 8 bases not matched to a gene. Germline V gives CDR1 SGHAT, CDR2 FQNNGV. The CDR3 consists of 18 residues. CDR3 bases: TGTGCCAGCAGCTTCCGGACTAGCGGGAGTCTTGGCTACAATGAGCAGTTCTTC. It translates to CASSFRTSGSLGYNEQFF.

The V and J genes are TRBV7-2 and TRBJ2-2, with 9 bases lining up with TRBD2. The germline gives CDR1 SGHTA, CDR2 FQGNSA. The CDR3 runs to 16 residues. Trimming cost V 3 bases and J 3 bases; bases outside gene matches: 5. CDR3 sequence: CASSFAAGGHTGELFF. The CDR3 region has the DNA TGTGCCAGCAGCTTTGCGGCGGGGGGGCACACCGGGGAGCTGTTTTTT.

The rearrangement uses TRBV5-1 and TRBJ1-2, with 11 bases that match TRBD1. Germline CDR1 SGHRS, CDR2 YFSETQ. J gave up 7 bases and V 3 bases, and 14 bases lay outside the gene matches. This CDR3 contains 17 residues. Here the CDR3 DNA reads TGCGCCAGCAGCTCCCTCCCACCGGGACAGGGGGAGGGTGGCTACACCTTC. Translation: CASSSLPPGQGEGGYTF.

This clonotype was counted a few times. The chain recombines TRBV6-1 with TRBJ1-1, with D uncertain. The CDR3 runs to 15 residues. Per germline, CDR1 MNHNS and CDR2 SASEGT. The V gene lost 6 bases and the J gene lost 1 base, with 15 bases spanning the gap. This chain's CDR3 is CASSQTRARNTEAFF. The CDR3, as DNA: TGTGCCAGCAGCCAGACAAGGGCCAGGAACACTGAAGCTTTCTTT.

This clonotype was found many times. The V call is TRBV6-1, the J call TRBJ1-4, with a tentative D call TRBD1 (6 bases). The CDR3 is 18 residues long. The V gene's germline CDR1 is MNHNS and CDR2 SASEGT. Trimming stripped 0 bases from V and 7 bases from J, with 21 bases between. CDR3 DNA sequence: TGTGCCAGCAGTGAAGCGGTAGGGGGGAGAGACCGCCGTGAAAAACTGTTTTTT. Translation: CASSEAVGGRDRREKLFF.

In its sample, this clonotype was seen a few times. CDR3 residues: CASSLESAGITYEQYF. As DNA, the CDR3 is TGCGCCAGCAGCTTGGAATCGGCGGGAATAACCTACGAGCAGTACTTC. The chain links TRBV5-1 to TRBJ2-7; D is possibly TRBD2 (6 bases). V was shortened by 0 bases and J by 2 bases, with 15 bases between the two germline ends. CDR3 length: 16 residues. In germline, CDR1 is SGHRS, CDR2 YFSETQ.